The next 13 T cell receptor beta chains were all read from a single sample in a study of human T cells and chemical hapten exposure. TCRdb re-called the RACE reads with MiXCR, one entry per CDR3 protein. The table has about 340,000 distinct CDR3 sequences, around 7% seen once. The time point here: patch test 1, 2 weeks after DPC sensitization. Treatment reported: therapeutic diphenylcyclopropenone sensitization with weekly scalp DPC. Source: whole blood, taken in connection with sensitization to the hapten diphenylcyclopropenone (DPC). The receptors originated from a woman younger than 30 with alopecia areata. Some clones in this sample may be carry-over from other donors' samples.

This clonotype was detected many times. An end of the junction does not agree with germline; a read error may underlie this. This sequence joins TRBV11-2 and TRBJ2-7; tentative D call: TRBD1 (5 bases). From germline, CDR1 is SGHAT and CDR2 FQNNGV. The CDR3 runs to 11 residues. CDR3 protein: CASSLGRDKNF. The CDR3 DNA reads TGTGCCAGCAGCTTGGGCAGGGATAAGAACTTC.

This chain joins TRBV20-1 and TRBJ1-3, with D perhaps matching TRBD1 (5 bases). From germline, CDR1 is DFQATT and CDR2 SNEGSKA (reference sequence). The CDR3 consists of 16 residues. V lost 0 bases, J lost 0 bases, and 12 bases lay in between. CDR3: CSARDFGDSSGNTIYF. DNA for the CDR3: TGCAGTGCTAGAGACTTCGGCGACAGCTCTGGAAACACCATATATTTT.

This clonotype occurred a few times. The rearrangement links TRBV6-2 or TRBV6-3 to TRBJ2-5; 10 positions agree with TRBD2. This CDR3 is built from 19 residues. Trimming removed 0 bases from V and 1 base from J; junction bases left unmatched: 11. The germline V gene has CDR1 MNHEY and CDR2 SVGEGT. CDR3 amino acids: CASSYSTYRVAGGQETQYF. The DNA of the CDR3 is TGTGCCAGCAGTTACTCGACCTATAGGGTAGCGGGGGGCCAAGAGACCCAGTACTTC.

This clonotype was detected many times. This chain uses TRBV7-2 with TRBJ2-3, with D unclear. Germline V gene sequence: CDR1 SGHTA, CDR2 FQGNSA. The CDR3 is 14 amino acids. V dropped 4 bases and J dropped 4 bases, with 12 bases sitting between them. CDR3 nucleotide sequence: TGTGCCAGCAGCTCGGAATTTGTCGCAGATACGCAGTATTTT. Protein: CASSSEFVADTQYF.

This clonotype showed up just a few times. The chain couples TRBV4-1 to TRBJ1-5; D is unclear. Germline V gene data show CDR1 as MGHRA and CDR2 as YSYEKL. Deletions cut 7 bases from V and 6 bases from J, with 10 bases between. The CDR3 covers 12 residues. In DNA form, the CDR3 reads TGCGCCAGCACCCCAGGCGTTCAGCCCCAGCATTTT. Protein: CASTPGVQPQHF.

This clonotype was seen at least ten times. The rearrangement joins TRBV25-1 to TRBJ1-5; 11 positions match TRBD1. CDR3 length: 15 amino acids. CDR1 MGHDK and CDR2 SYGVNS come from the germline V gene. J was trimmed by 5 bases and V by 6 bases; bases with no gene match: 6. Here the CDR3 reads CASSLGTGGDQPQHF. The DNA for the CDR3 is TGTGCCAGCAGCTTAGGGACAGGGGGGGATCAGCCCCAGCATTTT.

Ten or more counts support this clonotype. The gene calls are TRBV6-5 and TRBJ1-5; 9 bases align to TRBD1. Germline V gene data show CDR1 as MNHEY and CDR2 as SVGAGI. This CDR3 is built from 15 residues. The J segment lost 2 bases and the V segment lost 4 bases, leaving 3 bases of the junction unmatched. The CDR3 loop reads CASSSRTGGNQPQHF. The CDR3 DNA reads as TGTGCCAGCAGTTCCAGGACAGGGGGCAATCAGCCCCAGCATTTT.

Regarding this clonotype: A much larger clone lies a single base off, so this may be a read error. V usage is TRBV4-1 and J usage is TRBJ2-7; D is uncertain. V lost 10 bases to trimming and J lost 4 bases, with 17 bases between them. There are 13 residues in the CDR3. The germline V gene encodes CDR1 MGHRA and CDR2 YSYEKL. In DNA, the CDR3 is TGCGCCACAAGCAGGTTAATGGGGTACGAGCAGTACTTC. Amino acids: CATSRLMGYEQYF.

This clonotype occurred many times. The V and J genes are TRBV29-1 and TRBJ1-4, with TRBD1 identical over 7 bases. Germline lookup yields CDR1 SQVTM and CDR2 ANQGSEA. The CDR3 runs 14 residues. After removal of 4 bases from V and 3 bases from J, the junction contained 5 bases not matched to a gene. CDR3 DNA sequence: TGCAGCGTTGTGGAGGGGGCCGCTAATGAAAAACTGTTTTTT. Protein sequence: CSVVEGAANEKLFF.

This clonotype has just a few counts. This chain links TRBV13 with TRBJ1-5; D possibly corresponds to TRBD1 (5 bases). Germline V gene sequence: CDR1 PRHDT, CDR2 FYEKMQ (reference sequence). The CDR3 runs 14 residues. V lost 5 bases, J lost 2 bases, and 10 bases lay in between. This CDR3 reads CASSGRGGNQPQHF. Here the CDR3 DNA reads TGTGCCAGCAGCGGTCGAGGGGGCAATCAGCCCCAGCATTTT.

This clonotype was seen more than once but under ten times. The J gene is TRBJ1-4, the V gene TRBV12-3 or TRBV12-4, with TRBD1 matching over 7 bases. The CDR3 consists of 18 residues. Losses at the gene ends were 2 bases for V and 0 bases for J; bases not matched to a gene: 9. CDR3 loop: CASSLSQGGPATNEKLFF. The CDR3, as DNA: TGTGCCAGCAGTTTAAGTCAGGGGGGTCCTGCAACTAATGAAAAACTGTTTTTT.

This clonotype was seen at least ten times. The chain uses TRBV28 and TRBJ1-1, with D unclear. This CDR3 comprises 17 residues. Trimming took 0 bases from V and 0 from J, leaving 14 bases between them. Per germline, CDR1 MDHEN and CDR2 SYDVKM. CDR3 amino acids: CASSLWGLDFMNTEAFF. CDR3 bases: TGTGCCAGCAGTTTATGGGGCCTCGATTTTATGAACACTGAAGCTTTCTTT. The full variable domain, its missing parts supplied by reference TRBV28 and TRBJ1-1, is DVKVTQSSRYLVKRTGEKVFLECVQDMDHENMFWYRQDPGLGLRLIYFSYDVKMKEKGDIPEGYSVSREKKERFSLILESASTNQTSMYLCASSLWGLDFMNTEAFFGQGTRLTVV.

This clonotype was counted a few times. This chain joins TRBV4-1 and TRBJ1-5; D not resolved. CDR3 length: 13 amino acids. Germline CDR1 is MGHRA and CDR2 is YSYEKL. Between the trimmed V and J ends, which lost 1 base and 7 bases, there was a span of 8 bases. The CDR3 DNA follows: TGCGCCAGCAGCCAAGTTGTAGGCCAGCCCCAGCATTTT. Protein: CASSQVVGQPQHF.